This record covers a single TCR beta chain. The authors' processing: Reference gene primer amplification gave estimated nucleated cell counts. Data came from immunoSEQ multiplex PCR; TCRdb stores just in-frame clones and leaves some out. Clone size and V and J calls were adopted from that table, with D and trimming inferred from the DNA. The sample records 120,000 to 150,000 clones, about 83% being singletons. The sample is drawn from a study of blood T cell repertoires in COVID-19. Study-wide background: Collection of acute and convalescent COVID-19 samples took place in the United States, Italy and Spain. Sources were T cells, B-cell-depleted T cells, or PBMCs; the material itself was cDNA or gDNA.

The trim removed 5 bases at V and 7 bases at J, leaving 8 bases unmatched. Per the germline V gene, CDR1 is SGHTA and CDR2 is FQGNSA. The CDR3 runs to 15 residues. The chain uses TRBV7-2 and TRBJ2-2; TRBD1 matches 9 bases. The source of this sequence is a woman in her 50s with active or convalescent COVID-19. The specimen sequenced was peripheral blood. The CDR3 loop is CASSTGQGLGGELFF. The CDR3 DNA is TGTGCCAGCAGCACCGGACAGGGGCTAGGCGGGGAGCTGTTTTTT.